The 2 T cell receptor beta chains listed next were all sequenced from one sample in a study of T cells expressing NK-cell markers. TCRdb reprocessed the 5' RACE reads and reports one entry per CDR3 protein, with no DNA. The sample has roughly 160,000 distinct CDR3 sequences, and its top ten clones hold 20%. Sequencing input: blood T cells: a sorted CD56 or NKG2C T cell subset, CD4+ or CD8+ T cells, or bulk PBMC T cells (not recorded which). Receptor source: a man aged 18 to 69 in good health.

The chain's CDR3 is CASSVYEGFYGYTF. J is TRBJ1-2 and V is TRBV9. Germline V gene lookup returns CDR1 SGDLS and CDR2 YYNGEE. This CDR3 contains 14 residues.

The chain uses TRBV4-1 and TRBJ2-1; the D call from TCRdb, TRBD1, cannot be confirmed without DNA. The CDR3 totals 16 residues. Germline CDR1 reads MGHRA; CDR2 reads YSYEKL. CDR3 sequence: CASSQDDGTGYREQFF.